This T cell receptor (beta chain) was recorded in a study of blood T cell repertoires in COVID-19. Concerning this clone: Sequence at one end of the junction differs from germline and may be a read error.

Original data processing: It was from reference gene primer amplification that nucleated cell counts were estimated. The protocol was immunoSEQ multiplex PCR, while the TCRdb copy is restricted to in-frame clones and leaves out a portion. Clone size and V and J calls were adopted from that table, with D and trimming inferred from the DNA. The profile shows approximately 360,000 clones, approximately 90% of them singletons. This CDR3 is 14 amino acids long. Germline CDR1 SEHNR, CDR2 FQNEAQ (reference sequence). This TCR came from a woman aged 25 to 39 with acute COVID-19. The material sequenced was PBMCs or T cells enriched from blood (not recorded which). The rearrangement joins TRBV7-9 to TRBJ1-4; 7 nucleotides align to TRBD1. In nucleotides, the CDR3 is TGTGCCAGCAACTTAGGGGGCACTAATGAAAAACTGTTTTTT. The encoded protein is CASNLGGTNEKLFF.